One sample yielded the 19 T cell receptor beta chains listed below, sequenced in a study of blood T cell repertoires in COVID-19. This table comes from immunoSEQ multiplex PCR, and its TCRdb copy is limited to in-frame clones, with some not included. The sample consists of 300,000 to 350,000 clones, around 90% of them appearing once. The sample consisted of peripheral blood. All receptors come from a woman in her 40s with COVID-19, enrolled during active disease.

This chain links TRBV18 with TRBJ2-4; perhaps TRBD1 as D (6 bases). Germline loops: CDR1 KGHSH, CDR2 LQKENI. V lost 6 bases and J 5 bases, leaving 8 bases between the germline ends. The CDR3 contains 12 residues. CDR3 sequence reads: CASSEGENIQYF. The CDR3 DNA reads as TGTGCCAGCTCCGAGGGGGAAAACATTCAGTACTTC.

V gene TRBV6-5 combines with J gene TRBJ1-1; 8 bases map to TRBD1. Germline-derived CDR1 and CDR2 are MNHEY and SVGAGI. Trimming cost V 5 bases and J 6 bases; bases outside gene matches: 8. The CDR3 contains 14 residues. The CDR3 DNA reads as TGTGCCAGCAGTACGACAGGGGCCGTCGCTGAAGCTTTCTTT. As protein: CASSTTGAVAEAFF.

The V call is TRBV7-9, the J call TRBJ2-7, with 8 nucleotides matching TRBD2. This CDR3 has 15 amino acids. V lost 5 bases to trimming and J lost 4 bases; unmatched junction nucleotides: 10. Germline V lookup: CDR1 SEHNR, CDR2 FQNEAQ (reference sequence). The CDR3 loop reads CASSPRVAGKYEQYF. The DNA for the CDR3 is TGTGCCAGCAGCCCCCGGGTAGCGGGGAAATACGAGCAGTACTTC.

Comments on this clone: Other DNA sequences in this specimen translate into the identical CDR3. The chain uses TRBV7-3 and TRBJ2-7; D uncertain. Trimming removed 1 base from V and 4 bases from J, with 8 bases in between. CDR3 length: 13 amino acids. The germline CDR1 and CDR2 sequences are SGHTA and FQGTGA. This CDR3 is CASSLSPEYEQYF. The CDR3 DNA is TGTGCCAGCAGCTTAAGTCCCGAGTACGAGCAGTACTTC. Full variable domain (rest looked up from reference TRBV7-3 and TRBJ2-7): GAGVSQTPSNKVTEKGKYVELRCDPISGHTALYWYRQSLGQGPEFLIYFQGTGAADDSGLPNDRFFAVRPEGSVSTLKIQRTERGDSAVYLCASSLSPEYEQYFGPGTRLTVT.

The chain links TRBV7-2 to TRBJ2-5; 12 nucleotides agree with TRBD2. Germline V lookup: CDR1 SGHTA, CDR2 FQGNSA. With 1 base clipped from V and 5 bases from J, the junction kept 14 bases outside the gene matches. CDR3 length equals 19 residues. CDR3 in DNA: TGTGCCAGCAGCTTAGTATTGGTCCCTAGCGGGGGGGCCGGGGAGACCCAGTACTTC. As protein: CASSLVLVPSGGAGETQYF.

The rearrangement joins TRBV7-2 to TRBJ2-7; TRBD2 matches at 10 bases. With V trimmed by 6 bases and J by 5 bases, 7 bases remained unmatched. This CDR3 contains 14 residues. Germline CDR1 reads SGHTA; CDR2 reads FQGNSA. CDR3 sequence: CASRTAGGPHEQYF. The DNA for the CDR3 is TGTGCCAGCAGGACAGCGGGGGGGCCGCACGAGCAGTACTTC.

For the CDR3, the DNA is TGTGCCAGCAGCCCCCGAAGCGCGAATGAGCAGTTCTTC. Amino acid sequence: CASSPRSANEQFF. The chain couples TRBV9 to TRBJ2-1; D is ambiguous. The length of the CDR3 is 13 residues. The germline V and J ends were trimmed by 4 bases and 7 bases, with 12 bases remaining between them. CDR1 and CDR2 (germline): SGDLS, YYNGEE. The full variable domain, with the rest looked up from reference TRBV9 and TRBJ2-1, is DSGVTQTPKHLITATGQRVTLRCSPRSGDLSVYWYQQSLDQGLQFLIQYYNGEERAKGNILERFSAQQFPDLHSELNLSSLELGDSALYFCASSPRSANEQFFGPGTRLTVL.

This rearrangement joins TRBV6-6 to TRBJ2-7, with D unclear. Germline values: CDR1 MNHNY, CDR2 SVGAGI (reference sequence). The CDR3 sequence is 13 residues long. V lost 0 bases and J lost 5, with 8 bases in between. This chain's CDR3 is CASSYSSGHEQYF. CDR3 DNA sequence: TGTGCCAGCAGTTACTCTTCTGGGCACGAGCAGTACTTC.

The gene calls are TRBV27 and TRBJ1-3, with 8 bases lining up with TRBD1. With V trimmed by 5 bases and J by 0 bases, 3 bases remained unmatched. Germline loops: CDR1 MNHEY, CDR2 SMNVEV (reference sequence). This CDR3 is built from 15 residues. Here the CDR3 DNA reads TGTGCCAGCAGTATCACAGGGGGCTCTGGAAACACCATATATTTT. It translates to CASSITGGSGNTIYF.

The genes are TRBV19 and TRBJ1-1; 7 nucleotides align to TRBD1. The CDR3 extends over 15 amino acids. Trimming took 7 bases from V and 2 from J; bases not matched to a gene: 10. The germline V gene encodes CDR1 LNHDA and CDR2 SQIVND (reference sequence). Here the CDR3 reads CASTDLQGYNTEAFF. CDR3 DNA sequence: TGTGCCAGTACCGACCTACAGGGGTATAACACTGAAGCTTTCTTT.

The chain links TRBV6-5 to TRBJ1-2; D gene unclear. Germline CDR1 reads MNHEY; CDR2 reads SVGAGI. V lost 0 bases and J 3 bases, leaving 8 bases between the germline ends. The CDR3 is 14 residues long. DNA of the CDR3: TGTGCCAGCAGTTACTCGACGGGGTACTATGGCTACACCTTC. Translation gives CASSYSTGYYGYTF.

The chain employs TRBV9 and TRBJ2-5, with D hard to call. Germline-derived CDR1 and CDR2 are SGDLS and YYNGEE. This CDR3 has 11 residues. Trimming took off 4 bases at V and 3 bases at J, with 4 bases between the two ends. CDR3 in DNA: TGTGCCAGCAGCCGTGAAGAGACCCAGTACTTC. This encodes CASSREETQYF.

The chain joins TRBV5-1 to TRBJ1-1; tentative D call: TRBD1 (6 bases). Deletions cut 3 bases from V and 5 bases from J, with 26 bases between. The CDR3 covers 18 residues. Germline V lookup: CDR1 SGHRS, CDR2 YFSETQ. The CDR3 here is CASSSAGGPGSKGTEAFF. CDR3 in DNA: TGCGCCAGCAGCTCGGCGGGGGGCCCTGGTTCAAAGGGGACTGAAGCTTTCTTT.

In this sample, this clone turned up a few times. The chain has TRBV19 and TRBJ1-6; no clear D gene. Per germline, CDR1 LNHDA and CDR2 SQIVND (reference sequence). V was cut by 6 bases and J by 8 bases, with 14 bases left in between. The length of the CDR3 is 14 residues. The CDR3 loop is CASRPWEGDSPLHF. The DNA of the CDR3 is TGTGCCAGTAGACCTTGGGAGGGTGATTCACCCCTCCACTTT.

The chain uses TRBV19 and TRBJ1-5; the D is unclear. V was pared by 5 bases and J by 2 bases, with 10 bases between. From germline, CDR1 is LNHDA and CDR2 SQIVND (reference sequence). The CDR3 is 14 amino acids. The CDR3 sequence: CASSSGKGNQPQHF. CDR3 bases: TGTGCCAGTAGTTCGGGTAAGGGCAATCAGCCCCAGCATTTT.

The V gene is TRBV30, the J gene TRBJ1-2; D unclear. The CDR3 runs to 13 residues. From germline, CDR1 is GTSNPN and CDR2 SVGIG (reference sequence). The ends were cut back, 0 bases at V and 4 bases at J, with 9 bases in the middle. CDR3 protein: CAWSVEPIYGYTF. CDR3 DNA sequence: TGTGCCTGGAGTGTTGAACCTATCTATGGCTACACCTTC.

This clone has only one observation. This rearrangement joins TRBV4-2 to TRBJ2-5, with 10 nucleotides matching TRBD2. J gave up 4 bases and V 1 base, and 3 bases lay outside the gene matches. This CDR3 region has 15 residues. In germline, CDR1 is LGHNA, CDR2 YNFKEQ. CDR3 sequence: CASSQGASGGETQYF. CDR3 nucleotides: TGTGCCAGCAGCCAAGGCGCTAGCGGGGGAGAGACCCAGTACTTC.

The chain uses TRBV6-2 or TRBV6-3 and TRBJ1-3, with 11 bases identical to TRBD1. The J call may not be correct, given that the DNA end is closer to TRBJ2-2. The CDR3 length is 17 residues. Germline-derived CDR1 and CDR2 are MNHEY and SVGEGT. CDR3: CASSCPDRGRHPGELFF. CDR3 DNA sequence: TGTGCCAGCAGTTGCCCGGACAGGGGGCGCCATCCCGGGGAGCTGTTTTTT.

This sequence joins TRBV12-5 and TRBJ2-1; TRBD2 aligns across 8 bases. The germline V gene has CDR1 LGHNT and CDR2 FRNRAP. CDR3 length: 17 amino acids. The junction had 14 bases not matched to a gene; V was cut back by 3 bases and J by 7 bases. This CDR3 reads CASGFGGGGPLGNEQFF. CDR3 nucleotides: TGTGCTAGTGGTTTCGGTGGCGGGGGGCCCCTAGGGAATGAGCAGTTCTTC.